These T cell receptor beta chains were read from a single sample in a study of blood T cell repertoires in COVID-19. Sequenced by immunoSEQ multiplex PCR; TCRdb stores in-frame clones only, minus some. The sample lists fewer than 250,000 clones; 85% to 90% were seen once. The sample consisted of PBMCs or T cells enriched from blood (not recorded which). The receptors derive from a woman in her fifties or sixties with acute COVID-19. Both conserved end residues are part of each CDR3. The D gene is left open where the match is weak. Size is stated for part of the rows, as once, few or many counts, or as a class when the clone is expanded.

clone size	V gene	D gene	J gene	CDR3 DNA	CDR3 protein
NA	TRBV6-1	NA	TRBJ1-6	TGTGCCAGCAGTGGAGGCACCCAGAGCTCCTATAATTCACCCCTCCACTTT	CASSGGTQSSYNSPLHF
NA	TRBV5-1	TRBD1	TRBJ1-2	TGCGCCAGCAGCTTGGTGTTTATCGACAGGGGGCGTGAGTTGGGCTATGGCTACACCTTC	CASSLVFIDRGRELGYGYTF
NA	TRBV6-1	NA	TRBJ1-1	TGTGCCAGCAGTGAAACGGCGGGGAACACTGAAGCTTTCTTT	CASSETAGNTEAFF
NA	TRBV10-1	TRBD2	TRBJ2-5	TGCGCCAGCACCGTAGCGGGAGTAGAGACCCAGTACTTC	CASTVAGVETQYF
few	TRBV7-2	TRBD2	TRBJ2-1	TGTGCCAGCAACATAAGGACTAGCGGTTACAATGAGCAGTTCTTC	CASNIRTSGYNEQFF
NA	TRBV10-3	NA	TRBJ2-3	TGTGCCATCGCTAGCTCTAACACAGATACGCAGTATTTT	CAIASSNTDTQYF
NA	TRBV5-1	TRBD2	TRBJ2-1	TGCGCCAGCAGCTTAGCGGGAACCCACAATGAGCAGTTCTTC	CASSLAGTHNEQFF
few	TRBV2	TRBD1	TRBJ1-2	TGTGCCAGCAGTGGGGACAGGGGAGGTGGCTACACCTTC	CASSGDRGGGYTF
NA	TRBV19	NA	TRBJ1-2	TGTGCCAGTAGTATCGGGGGGGATTACTATGGCTACACCTTC	CASSIGGDYYGYTF
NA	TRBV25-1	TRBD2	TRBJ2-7	TGTGCCAGCAGTGAAAGCCTAGCGGAGTCCTACGAGCAGTACTTC	CASSESLAESYEQYF
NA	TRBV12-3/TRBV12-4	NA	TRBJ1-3	TGTGCCAGCAGTTCCTTCTCTGGAAACACCATATATTTT	CASSSFSGNTIYF
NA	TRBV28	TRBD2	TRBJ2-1	TGTGCCAGCAGCCTCCCCGGGACTAGCGGGAGTTATGAGCAGTTCTTC	CASSLPGTSGSYEQFF
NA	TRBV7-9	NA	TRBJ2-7	TGTGCCAGCAGCTTAGCGGCCAGCTACGAGCAGTACTTC	CASSLAASYEQYF
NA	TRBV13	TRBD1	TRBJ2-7	TGTGCCAGCAGCTTAGAGGGCCGGACAGGGGCCGAGCAGTACTTC	CASSLEGRTGAEQYF
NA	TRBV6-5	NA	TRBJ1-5	TGTGCCAGCAGTTACAGCAGGGCGGGCAATCAGCCCCAGCATTTT	CASSYSRAGNQPQHF
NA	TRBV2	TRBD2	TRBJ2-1	TGTGCCAGCAGTGCCCCCCTAGCGGCTAACTACAATGAGCAGTTCTTC	CASSAPLAANYNEQFF
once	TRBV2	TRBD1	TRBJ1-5	TGTGCCAGCCTTAGGACAGGGGGCTCCAATCAGCCCCAGCATTTT	CASLRTGGSNQPQHF
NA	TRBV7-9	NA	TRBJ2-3	TGTGCCAGCAGCTTATTTGCTCACGACCGGGGAGGAGATACGCAGTATTTT	CASSLFAHDRGGDTQYF
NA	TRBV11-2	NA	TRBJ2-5	TGTGCCAGCAGCTTATCAGATCAAGAGACCCAGTACTTC	CASSLSDQETQYF